This TCR beta chain was obtained from a study of cytomegalovirus exposure and HLA in healthy donors. J lost 5 bases, V lost 4 bases, and 17 bases had no gene match. Per germline, CDR1 SGHTS and CDR2 YDEGEE. The CDR3 runs 20 residues. PCR amplification relied on 60 Vbeta primers (plus 13 Jbeta primers). Sequenced by immunoSEQ multiplex PCR; TCRdb stores in-frame clones only, minus some. Found here are under 140,000 clones, roughly 80% of them singletons; the top ten hold roughly 1.3%. The receptor comes from a woman aged 25-40 years in good health and CMV-seronegative. V is TRBV5-8 and J is TRBJ2-5, with 16 bases matching TRBD2. Sequencing used PBMCs. As DNA, the CDR3 is TGTGCCAGCAGCCCCAGCCCCGGGACTAGCGGGGGGGGCATCCTGGAGACCCAGTACTTC. It specifies CASSPSPGTSGGGILETQYF.